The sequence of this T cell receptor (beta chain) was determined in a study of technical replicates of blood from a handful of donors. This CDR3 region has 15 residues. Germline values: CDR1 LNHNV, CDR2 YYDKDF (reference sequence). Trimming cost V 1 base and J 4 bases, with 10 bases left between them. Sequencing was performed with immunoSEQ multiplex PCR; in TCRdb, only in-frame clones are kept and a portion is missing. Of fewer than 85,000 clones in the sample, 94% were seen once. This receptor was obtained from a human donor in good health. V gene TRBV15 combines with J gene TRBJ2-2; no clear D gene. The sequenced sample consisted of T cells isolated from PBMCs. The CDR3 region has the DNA TGTGCCACCAGCAGAGGTACGCTCGGCACCGGGGAGCTGTTTTTT. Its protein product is CATSRGTLGTGELFF.